Detailed here is one TCR beta chain. Authors' data handling: Amplification of reference gene primers provided the estimated nucleated cell counts. Data came from immunoSEQ multiplex PCR; TCRdb stores just in-frame clones and leaves some out. Clone size and the V and J calls come from that table; the DNA yielded D and trimming. The sample lists about 150,000 clones; about 90% were seen once. The sample is drawn from a study of blood T cell repertoires in COVID-19. Trimming cost V 4 bases and J 0 bases; bases outside gene matches: 5. This CDR3 comprises 15 residues. Germline CDR1 reads SGHRS; CDR2 reads YFSETQ.

The sample consisted of peripheral blood. This sequence was found in a human donor in a cohort sampled during active COVID-19. The rearrangement joins TRBV5-1 to TRBJ2-5; 8 bases are shared with TRBD1. The CDR3 DNA follows: TGCGCCAGCAGCCCAAGACAGGGGCACCAAGAGACCCAGTACTTC. It codes for CASSPRQGHQETQYF.